A single TCR beta chain is shown here with its context. This sample was included in a study of blood T cell repertoires in COVID-19. In the study's own analysis: Reference gene primer amplification in the assay estimated nucleated cell counts. Sequencing was performed with immunoSEQ multiplex PCR; in TCRdb, only in-frame clones are kept and a portion is missing. The DNA was the basis for D and trimming; V, J and clone size are from that table. The sample has 20,000 to 25,000 clones; over 80% are singletons. V lost 6 bases and J lost 0, with 8 bases in between. The CDR3 spans 13 residues. CDR1 is MNHEY, CDR2 SMNVEV, per germline (reference sequence).

The sample consisted of peripheral blood. The TCR sequence derives from a man older than 75 with active or convalescent COVID-19. This chain links TRBV27 with TRBJ1-1; D possibly corresponds to TRBD1 (5 bases). CDR3 DNA: TGTGCCAGCAGCAGACAGATGAACACTGAAGCTTTCTTT. It encodes CASSRQMNTEAFF.